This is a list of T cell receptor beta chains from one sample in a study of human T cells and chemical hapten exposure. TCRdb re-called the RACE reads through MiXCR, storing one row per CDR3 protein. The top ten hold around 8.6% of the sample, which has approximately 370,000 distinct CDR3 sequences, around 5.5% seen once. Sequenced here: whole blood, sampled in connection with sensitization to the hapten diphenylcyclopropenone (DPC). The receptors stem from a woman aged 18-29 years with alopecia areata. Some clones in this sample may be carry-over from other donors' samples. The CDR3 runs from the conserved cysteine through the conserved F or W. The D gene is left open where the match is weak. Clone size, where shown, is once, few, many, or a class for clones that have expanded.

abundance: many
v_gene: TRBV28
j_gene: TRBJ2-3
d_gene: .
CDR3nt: TGTGCCAGCAGTTTAGAAGACTCGCTTGTCGATACGCAGTATTTT
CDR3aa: CASSLEDSLVDTQYF

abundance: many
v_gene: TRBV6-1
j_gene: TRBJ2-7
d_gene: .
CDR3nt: TGTGCCAGCAGAGGACGGTACGAGCAGTACTTC
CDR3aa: CASRGRYEQYF

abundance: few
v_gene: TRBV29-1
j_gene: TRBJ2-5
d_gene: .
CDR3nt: TGCAGCGTCCGACAGGAACAGACCCAGTACTTC
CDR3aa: CSVRQEQTQYF

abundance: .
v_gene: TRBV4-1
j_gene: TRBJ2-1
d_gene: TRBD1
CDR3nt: TGCGCCAGCAGCCAGGGACAGGTAGGGAATGAGCAGTTCTTC
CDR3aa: CASSQGQVGNEQFF

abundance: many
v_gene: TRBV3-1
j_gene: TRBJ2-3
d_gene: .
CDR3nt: TGTGCCAGCAGCCACGACTCGGGGACTTCTAGCACAGATACGCAGTATTTT
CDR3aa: CASSHDSGTSSTDTQYF

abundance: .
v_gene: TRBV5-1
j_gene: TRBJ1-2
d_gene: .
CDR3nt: TGCGCCAGCAACCCCCGTCCGGGACGAAGGGACTATGGCTACACCTTC
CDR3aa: CASNPRPGRRDYGYTF

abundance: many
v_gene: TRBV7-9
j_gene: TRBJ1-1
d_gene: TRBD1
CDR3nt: TGTGCCAGCAGCCCGTCGACAGGGGAAGCTTTCTTT
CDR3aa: CASSPSTGEAFF

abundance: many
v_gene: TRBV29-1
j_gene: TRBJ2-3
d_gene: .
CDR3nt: TGCAGCGTTGTAGGGGGGGTGACTTCAGATACGCAGTATTTT
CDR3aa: CSVVGGVTSDTQYF

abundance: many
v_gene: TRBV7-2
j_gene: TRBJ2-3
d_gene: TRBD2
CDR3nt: TGTGCCAGCACCTCACATCGGGCTAGCGGATCAGATACGCAGTATTTT
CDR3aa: CASTSHRASGSDTQYF

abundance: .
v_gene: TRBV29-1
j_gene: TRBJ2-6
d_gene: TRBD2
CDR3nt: TGCAGCGCGTCCGGGACTAGCGGCTCTGGGGCCAACGTCCTGACTTTC
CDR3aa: CSASGTSGSGANVLTF

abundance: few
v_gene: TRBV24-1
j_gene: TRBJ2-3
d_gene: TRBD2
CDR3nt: TGTGCCACCAGTGATTTTCCAGGACTAGCGGAAGATACGCAGTATTTT
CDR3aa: CATSDFPGLAEDTQYF

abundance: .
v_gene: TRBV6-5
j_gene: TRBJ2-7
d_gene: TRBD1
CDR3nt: TGTGCCAGCAGCCGGGACCGGGACAGCTCCTACGAGCAGTACTTC
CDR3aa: CASSRDRDSSYEQYF

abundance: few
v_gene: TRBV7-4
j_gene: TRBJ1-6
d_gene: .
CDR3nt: TGTGCCAGCAGCTCCCCCGACAGCTATAATTCACCCCTCCACTTT
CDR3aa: CASSSPDSYNSPLHF

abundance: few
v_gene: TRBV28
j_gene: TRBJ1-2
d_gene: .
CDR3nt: TGTGCCAGCAGTTCGCCGCATTTCCGGGCCACCTATGGCTACACCTTC
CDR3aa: CASSSPHFRATYGYTF

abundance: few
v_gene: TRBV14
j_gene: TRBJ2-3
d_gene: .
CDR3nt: TGTGCCAGCAGCCCCGGGACGGGGCTTGGAGATACGCAGTATTTT
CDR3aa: CASSPGTGLGDTQYF

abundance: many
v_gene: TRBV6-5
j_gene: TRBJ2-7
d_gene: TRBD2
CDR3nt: TGTGCCAGCAGTTACGATGAGGGGACTAGCGGGGGCTCCTACGAGCAGTACTTC
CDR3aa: CASSYDEGTSGGSYEQYF

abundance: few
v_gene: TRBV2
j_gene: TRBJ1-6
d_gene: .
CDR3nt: TGTGCCAGCAGACTCCGGAGGGCTGCGAAGAGCTCCTATAATTCACCCCTCCACTTT
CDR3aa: CASRLRRAAKSSYNSPLHF